These 5 T cell receptor beta chains came from one sample sequenced in a study of shared clonotypes between healthy human individuals. Produced via immunoSEQ multiplex PCR; TCRdb's table is partial and in-frame only. The table includes millions of clones, 85% to 95% detected once. Selected positively for CCR7 and CD45RO-negative, naive CD8 cells excluded terminally differentiated effector memory CD45RA+ cells. Sequencing input: naive CD8+ T cells from PBMCs. These receptors were obtained from a man aged 18 to 35 in good health. Some clones in this sample may be carry-over from other donors' samples.

The chain links TRBV11-2 to TRBJ2-7; no clear D. Trimming stripped 2 bases from V and 9 bases from J, with 11 bases between. CDR3 length: 12 residues. In germline, CDR1 is SGHAT, CDR2 FQNNGV. CDR3 residues: CASSLHPSGQYF. In DNA, the CDR3 is TGTGCCAGCAGCTTACACCCCTCGGGGCAGTACTTC.

The V and J genes are TRBV4-1 and TRBJ1-1; no definite D call. Trimming left V 1 base short and J 7 bases short, with 7 bases between. The CDR3 totals 12 residues. Germline CDR1 and CDR2: MGHRA and YSYEKL. The CDR3 reads CASSQGKSEAFF. Here the CDR3 DNA reads TGCGCCAGCAGCCAAGGGAAAAGTGAAGCTTTCTTT.

The gene calls are TRBV27 and TRBJ2-5; 12 positions agree with TRBD1. The CDR3 contains 17 residues. The junction had 9 bases not matched to a gene; V was cut back by 4 bases and J by 3 bases. Per germline, CDR1 MNHEY and CDR2 SMNVEV (reference sequence). The CDR3 region has the DNA TGTGCCAGCAGTTGGGGCCCGGGACAGGGGGCGAAAGAGACCCAGTACTTC. It yields the protein CASSWGPGQGAKETQYF.

This clone was detected once. The V and J genes are TRBV9 and TRBJ1-1; no reliable D call. Looked up from germline, CDR1 is SGDLS and CDR2 is YYNGEE. CDR3 length equals 13 residues. The V end lost 3 bases, the J end lost 1 base, and 7 bases lay between the germline ends. The CDR3 loop is CASSAYQNTEAFF. CDR3 sequence (DNA): TGTGCCAGCAGCGCCTACCAGAACACTGAAGCTTTCTTT.

This clone has just a few counts. V gene TRBV7-9 combines with J gene TRBJ1-1, with a tentative D call TRBD1 (6 bases). V gave up 2 bases and J gave up 5 bases, with 12 bases separating them. CDR3 size: 14 residues. CDR1 is SEHNR, CDR2 FQNEAQ, per germline (reference sequence). DNA of the CDR3: TGTGCCAGCAGCTTAATCGCAGGGGCGACTGAAGCTTTCTTT. Protein sequence: CASSLIAGATEAFF.